Sequencing of this T cell receptor beta chain was carried out in a study of T cells in Graves' hyperthyroidism and ophthalmopathy. A sample of blood taken at first hyperthyroidism diagnosis preceded any ophthalmopathy symptoms. A word on this clonotype: Antigen: not known.

General study points: Blood shared most expanded thyroid clonotypes above 0.001.

Amplified regions were TCR beta CDR3 sequences from RNA transcripts. Carried out on the TCR CDR3, a first-round RT-PCR used the HTBI primer set. MiXCR, applied by TCRdb to the multiplex PCR reads, yields one record per CDR3 protein. Of more than 550,000 distinct CDR3 sequences listed, around 20% are singletons. The germline gives CDR1 MNHEY, CDR2 SMNVEV (reference sequence). CDR3 length equals 13 residues. Trimming left V 7 bases short and J 4 bases short, with 13 bases between. Sequenced sample: blood. The receptor was isolated from a woman between 45 and 60 years old with Graves' hyperthyroidism that later progressed to Graves' ophthalmopathy. The chain joins TRBV27 to TRBJ1-1; the D gene is possibly TRBD1 (6 bases). The CDR3 is CASTNTGFTEAFF. Written as DNA, the CDR3 is TGTGCCAGCACCAACACAGGGTTCACTGAAGCTTTCTTT.